There are many counts of the clone carrying this TCR beta chain. The antigen is unknown. The CDR3 totals 14 residues. V was cut by 0 bases and J by 7 bases, with 13 bases left in between. Germline CDR1 is SGHRS and CDR2 is YFSETQ. These data come from a study of identical twins. TCRdb re-derived calls from the 5' RACE reads in MiXCR, one entry per CDR3 protein. The table includes approximately 1.8 million distinct CDR3 sequences, more than 30% detected once. Study-level points and caveats: Excess twin sharing in beta out-of-frame sequences was weaker. Compared with models, monozygotic twins showed more out-of-frame TCR alpha sharing. Insertions were fewer in abundant cord blood beta clonotypes, whereas memory repertoires showed none of this pattern.

This chain uses TRBV5-1 with TRBJ1-2; D gene unclear. The sequence was collected from a newborn girl in good health. Sequencing was carried out using cord blood. The CDR3: CASSLVVGSSGYTF. CDR3 nucleotide sequence: TGCGCCAGCAGCTTGGTGGTTGGGAGTAGTGGCTACACCTTC.